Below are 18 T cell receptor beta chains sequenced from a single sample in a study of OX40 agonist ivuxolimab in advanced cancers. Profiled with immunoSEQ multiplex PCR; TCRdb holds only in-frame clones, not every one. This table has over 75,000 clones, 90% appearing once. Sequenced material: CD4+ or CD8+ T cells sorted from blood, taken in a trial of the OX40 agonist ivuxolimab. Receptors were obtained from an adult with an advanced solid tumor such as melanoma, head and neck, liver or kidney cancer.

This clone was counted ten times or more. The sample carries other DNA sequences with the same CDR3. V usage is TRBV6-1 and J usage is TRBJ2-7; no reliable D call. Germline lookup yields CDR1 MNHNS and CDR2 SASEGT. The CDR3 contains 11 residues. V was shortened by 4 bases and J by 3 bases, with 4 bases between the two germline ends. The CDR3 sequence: CASSAIYEQYF. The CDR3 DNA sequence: TGTGCCAGCAGTGCTATCTACGAGCAGTACTTC.

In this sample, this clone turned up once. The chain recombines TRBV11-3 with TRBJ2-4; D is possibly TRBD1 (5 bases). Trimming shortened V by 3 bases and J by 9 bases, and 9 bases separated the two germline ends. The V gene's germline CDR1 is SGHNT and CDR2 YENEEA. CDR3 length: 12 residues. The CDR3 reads CASSFRVGIQYF. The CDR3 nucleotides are TGTGCCAGCAGCTTCAGGGTTGGCATTCAGTACTTC.

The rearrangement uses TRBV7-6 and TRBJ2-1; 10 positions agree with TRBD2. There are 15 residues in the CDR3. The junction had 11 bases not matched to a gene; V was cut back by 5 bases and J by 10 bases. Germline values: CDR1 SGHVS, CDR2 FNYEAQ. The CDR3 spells CASSPRTSGLEEQFF. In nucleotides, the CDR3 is TGTGCCAGCAGCCCAAGGACTAGCGGCTTAGAAGAGCAGTTCTTC.

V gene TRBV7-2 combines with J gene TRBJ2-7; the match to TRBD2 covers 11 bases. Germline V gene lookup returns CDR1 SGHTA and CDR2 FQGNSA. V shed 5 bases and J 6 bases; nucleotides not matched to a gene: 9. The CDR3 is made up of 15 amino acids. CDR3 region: CASSPLAGGGSEQYF. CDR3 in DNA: TGTGCCAGCAGCCCCCTAGCGGGAGGAGGGTCCGAGCAGTACTTC.

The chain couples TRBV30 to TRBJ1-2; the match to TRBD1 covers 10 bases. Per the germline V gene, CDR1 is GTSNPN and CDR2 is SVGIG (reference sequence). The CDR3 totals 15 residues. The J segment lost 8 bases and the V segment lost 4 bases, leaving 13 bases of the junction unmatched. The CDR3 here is CAWKDRGRSLGGYTF. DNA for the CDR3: TGTGCCTGGAAAGACAGGGGGCGATCTCTCGGGGGCTACACCTTC.

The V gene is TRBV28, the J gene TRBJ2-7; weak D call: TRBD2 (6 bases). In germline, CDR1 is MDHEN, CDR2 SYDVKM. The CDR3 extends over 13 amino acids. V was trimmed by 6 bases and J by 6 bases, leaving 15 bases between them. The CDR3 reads CASSRGGTREQYF. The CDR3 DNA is TGTGCCAGCAGCCGTGGGGGGACCCGCGAGCAGTACTTC. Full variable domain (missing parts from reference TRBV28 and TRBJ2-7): DVKVTQSSRYLVKRTGEKVFLECVQDMDHENMFWYRQDPGLGLRLIYFSYDVKMKEKGDIPEGYSVSREKKERFSLILESASTNQTSMYLCASSRGGTREQYFGPGTRLTVT.

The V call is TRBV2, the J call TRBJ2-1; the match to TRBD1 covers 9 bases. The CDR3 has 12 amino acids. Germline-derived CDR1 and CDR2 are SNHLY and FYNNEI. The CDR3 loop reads CARGQGYNEQFF. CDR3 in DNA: TGTGCTCGGGGACAGGGTTACAATGAGCAGTTCTTC.

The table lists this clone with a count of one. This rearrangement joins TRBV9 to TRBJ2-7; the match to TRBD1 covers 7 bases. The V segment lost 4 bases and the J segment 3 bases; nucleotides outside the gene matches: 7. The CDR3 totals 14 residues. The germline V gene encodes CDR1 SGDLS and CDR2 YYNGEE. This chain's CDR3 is CASSSRTGDYEQYF. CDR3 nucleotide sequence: TGTGCCAGCAGCTCACGGACAGGAGACTACGAGCAGTACTTC.

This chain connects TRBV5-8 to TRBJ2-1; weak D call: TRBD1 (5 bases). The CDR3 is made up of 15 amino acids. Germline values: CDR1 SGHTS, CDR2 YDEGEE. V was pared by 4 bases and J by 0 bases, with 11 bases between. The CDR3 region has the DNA TGTGCCAGCAGCAACCAGGGTTACTCCTACAATGAGCAGTTCTTC. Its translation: CASSNQGYSYNEQFF.

DNA for the CDR3: TGCGCCAGCAGCCCCGGGACCACAGATACGCAGTATTTT. Protein: CASSPGTTDTQYF. The rearrangement links TRBV4-3 to TRBJ2-3, with D perhaps given as TRBD1 or TRBD2 (5 bases each). Germline CDR1 is LGHNA and CDR2 is YSLEER. The CDR3 is 13 amino acids. With 4 bases removed from V and 2 bases from J, the gap between germline ends came to 7 bases.

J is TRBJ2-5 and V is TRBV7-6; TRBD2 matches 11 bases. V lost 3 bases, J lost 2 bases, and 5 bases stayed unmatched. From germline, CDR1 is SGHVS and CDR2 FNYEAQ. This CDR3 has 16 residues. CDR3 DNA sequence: TGTGCCAGCAGCTTCGGGGGGACTAGCGGACAAGAGACCCAGTACTTC. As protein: CASSFGGTSGQETQYF.

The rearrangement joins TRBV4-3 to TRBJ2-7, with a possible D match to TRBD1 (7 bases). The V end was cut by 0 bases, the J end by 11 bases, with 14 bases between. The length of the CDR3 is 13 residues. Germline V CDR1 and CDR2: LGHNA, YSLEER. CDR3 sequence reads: CASSQDTGRGEYF. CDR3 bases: TGCGCCAGCAGCCAAGATACGGGCAGGGGGGAGTACTTC.

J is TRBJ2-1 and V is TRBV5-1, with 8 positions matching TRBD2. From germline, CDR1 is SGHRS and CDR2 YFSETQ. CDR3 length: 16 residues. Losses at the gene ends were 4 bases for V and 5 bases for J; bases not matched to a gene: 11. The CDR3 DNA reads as TGCGCCAGCAGCACCATTTTAGCGGGGAAGCACAATGAGCAGTTCTTC. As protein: CASSTILAGKHNEQFF.

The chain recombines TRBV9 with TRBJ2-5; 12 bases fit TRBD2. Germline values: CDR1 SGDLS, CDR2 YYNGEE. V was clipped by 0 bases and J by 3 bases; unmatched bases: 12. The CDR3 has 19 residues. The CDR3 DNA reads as TGTGCCAGCAGCGTAGCTCCGGGGGCTAGCGGGAGGGCCGAAGAGACCCAGTACTTC. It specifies CASSVAPGASGRAEETQYF. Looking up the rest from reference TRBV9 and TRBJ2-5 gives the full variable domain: DSGVTQTPKHLITATGQRVTLRCSPRSGDLSVYWYQQSLDQGLQFLIQYYNGEERAKGNILERFSAQQFPDLHSELNLSSLELGDSALYFCASSVAPGASGRAEETQYFGPGTRLLVL.

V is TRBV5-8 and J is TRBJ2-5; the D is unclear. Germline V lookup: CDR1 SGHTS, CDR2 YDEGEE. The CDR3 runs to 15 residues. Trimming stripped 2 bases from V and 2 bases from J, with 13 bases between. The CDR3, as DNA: TGTGCCAGCAGCTTCCAGGCCCCAAGTCAAGAGACCCAGTACTTC. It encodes CASSFQAPSQETQYF.

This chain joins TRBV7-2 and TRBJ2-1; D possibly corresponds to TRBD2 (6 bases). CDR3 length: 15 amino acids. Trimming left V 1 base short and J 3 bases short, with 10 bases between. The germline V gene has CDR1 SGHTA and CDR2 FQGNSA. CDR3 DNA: TGTGCCAGCAGCTTAGAAGGGACTTACTACAATGAGCAGTTCTTC. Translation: CASSLEGTYYNEQFF.

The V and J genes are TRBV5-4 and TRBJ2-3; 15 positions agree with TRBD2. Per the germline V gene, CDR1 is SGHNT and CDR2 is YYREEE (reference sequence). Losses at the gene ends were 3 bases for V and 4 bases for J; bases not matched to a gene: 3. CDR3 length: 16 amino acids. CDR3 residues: CASSSGLAGGADTQYF. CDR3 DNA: TGTGCCAGCAGCTCCGGACTAGCGGGAGGGGCAGATACGCAGTATTTT.

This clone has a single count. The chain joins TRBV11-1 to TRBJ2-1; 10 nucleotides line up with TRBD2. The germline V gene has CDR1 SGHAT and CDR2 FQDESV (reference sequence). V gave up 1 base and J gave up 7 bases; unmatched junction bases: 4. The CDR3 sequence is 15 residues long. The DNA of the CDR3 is TGTGCCAGCAGCTTAGATGAGCGGGGGGGGAATGAGCAGTTCTTC. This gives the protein CASSLDERGGNEQFF.